This is a list of T cell receptor beta chains from one sample in a study of stem cell transplantation in POMP-related autoinflammatory disease. The table came from immunoSEQ multiplex PCR; TCRdb's copy has only in-frame clones and leaves some out. The sample holds tens of thousands of clones, about nine tenths seen once. The input for sequencing was CD4+ T cells from PBMCs, taken after stem cell transplantation. The receptors come from a human patient with POMP-related autoinflammation and immune dysregulation (PRAID). Part of the T cells may come from the graft donor. The CDR3 runs from the conserved cysteine through the conserved F or W. The D gene is left open where the match is weak. Clone size is shown for a subset of rows, as once, few, many or a class of expanded clone.

clone_size,j_call,v_call,d_call,cdr3_aa,cdr3_nt
NA,TRBJ1-3,TRBV11-2,NA,CASSIGQGNTIYF,TGTGCCAGCAGCATAGGACAGGGAAACACCATATATTTT
few,TRBJ2-7,TRBV20-1,NA,CSASNSYEQYF,TGCAGTGCTTCCAATTCCTACGAGCAGTACTTC
NA,TRBJ1-2,TRBV5-1,NA,CASTILQPYFYGYTF,TGCGCCAGCACCATCCTACAGCCTTACTTTTATGGCTACACCTTC
NA,TRBJ2-7,TRBV19,TRBD1,CASSIRQGAGTEQYF,TGTGCCAGTAGTATCAGACAGGGGGCGGGAACCGAGCAGTACTTC
NA,TRBJ1-5,TRBV21-1,NA,CASSKMGGPDQPQHF,TGTGCCAGCAGCAAAATGGGGGGTCCGGATCAGCCCCAGCATTTT
NA,TRBJ2-7,TRBV28,TRBD2,CASSPSGLGPNYEQYF,TGTGCCAGCAGTCCCTCGGGACTAGGGCCTAACTACGAGCAGTACTTC
NA,TRBJ2-1,TRBV19,NA,CASSGSGIVNEQFF,TGTGCCAGTAGCGGTAGCGGAATTGTCAATGAGCAGTTCTTC
NA,TRBJ1-3,TRBV25-1,NA,CASSDRAFDGNTIYF,TGTGCCAGCAGTGATCGGGCTTTTGATGGAAACACCATATATTTT
NA,TRBJ2-7,TRBV2,NA,CASSEGRGSEQYF,TGTGCCAGCAGTGAAGGCAGGGGCTCAGAGCAGTACTTC
NA,TRBJ2-3,TRBV7-3,TRBD1,CASSPGTGGTDTQYF,TGTGCCAGCAGCCCGGGGACAGGTGGAACAGATACGCAGTATTTT
NA,TRBJ1-6,TRBV6-1,NA,CASSDGWSPLHF,TGTGCCAGCAGTGACGGCTGGTCACCCCTCCACTTT
NA,TRBJ2-7,TRBV5-6,NA,CASSLIGQSYEQYF,TGTGCCAGCAGCTTGATTGGGCAGAGCTACGAGCAGTACTTC
once,TRBJ2-1,TRBV28,NA,CASSSLGGGSYNEQFF,TGTGCCAGCAGTTCCCTAGGGGGAGGCTCCTACAATGAGCAGTTCTTC
NA,TRBJ1-2,TRBV6-4,NA,CASSDSSGGYTF,TGTGCCAGCAGTGACTCGAGTGGTGGCTACACCTTC
NA,TRBJ2-4,TRBV28,NA,CASSFEFGRVHIQYF,TGTGCCAGCAGTTTCGAATTCGGCAGGGTTCACATTCAGTACTTC
NA,TRBJ2-1,TRBV3-1/TRBV3-2,TRBD1,CASSQVVDRSSSYNEQFF,TGTGCCAGCAGTCAAGTAGTGGACAGGTCGAGCTCCTACAATGAGCAGTTCTTC
NA,TRBJ2-7,TRBV5-6,NA,CASSLVGLEQYF,TGTGCCAGCAGCTTGGTTGGCCTAGAGCAGTACTTC
once,TRBJ2-2,TRBV11-2,NA,CASSLDLGSGELFF,TGTGCCAGCAGCTTAGATCTTGGGTCCGGGGAGCTGTTTTTT
few,TRBJ1-1,TRBV5-1,NA,CASRQKDTEAFF,TGCGCCAGCAGACAGAAGGACACTGAAGCTTTCTTT
NA,TRBJ1-1,TRBV6-6,NA,CASSLSGLDTEAFF,TGTGCCAGCAGTTTAAGTGGGTTAGACACTGAAGCTTTCTTT
NA,TRBJ2-6,TRBV10-1,NA,CASSRENSGANVLTF,TGCGCCAGCAGTCGTGAGAACTCTGGGGCCAACGTCCTGACTTTC
NA,TRBJ2-7,TRBV28,TRBD1,CASSSPTPTGSAGLGRYEQYF,TGTGCCAGCAGTTCGCCAACTCCGACAGGGAGCGCAGGGTTGGGACGATACGAGCAGTACTTC
NA,TRBJ1-1,TRBV2,TRBD1,CASGQGNTEAFF,TGTGCCAGCGGACAGGGGAACACTGAAGCTTTCTTT
NA,TRBJ2-1,TRBV20-1,NA,CSASRARVAYNEQFF,TGCAGTGCTAGTCGGGCCAGGGTCGCCTACAATGAGCAGTTCTTC
NA,TRBJ1-5,TRBV29-1,NA,CSASWDREPQHF,TGCAGCGCTTCATGGGACCGGGAGCCCCAGCATTTT
NA,TRBJ2-1,TRBV5-4,TRBD1,CASSLGPGQGRDEQFF,TGTGCCAGCAGCTTGGGGCCGGGACAGGGCCGAGATGAGCAGTTCTTC
once,TRBJ2-2,TRBV6-2/TRBV6-3,NA,CASSDAQNTGELFF,TGTGCCAGCAGCGACGCCCAGAACACCGGGGAGCTGTTTTTT
NA,TRBJ2-7,TRBV10-2,NA,CASSNSGSYEQYF,TGCGCCAGCAGTAATAGCGGTTCCTACGAGCAGTACTTC
NA,TRBJ2-7,TRBV18,NA,CASSPRGRLLEQYF,TGTGCCAGCTCACCCCGGGGTCGACTACTCGAGCAGTACTTC
NA,TRBJ2-1,TRBV4-1,NA,CASSQDPGGSYNEQFF,TGCGCCAGCAGCCAAGATCCTGGGGGCTCCTACAATGAGCAGTTCTTC
NA,TRBJ1-1,TRBV7-9,NA,CASSLAQRSEAFF,TGTGCCAGCAGCTTAGCGCAGCGCAGCGAGGCTTTCTTT
NA,TRBJ2-1,TRBV29-1,NA,CSVVEDPLYNEQFF,TGCAGCGTTGTAGAGGATCCTTTATACAATGAGCAGTTCTTC
few,TRBJ2-5,TRBV19,NA,CASMGREVTGETQYF,TGTGCCAGTATGGGCAGGGAAGTGACCGGGGAGACCCAGTACTTC
NA,TRBJ1-2,TRBV9,NA,CASSVATFGGYYNYGYTF,TGTGCCAGCAGCGTAGCTACGTTTGGCGGGTACTATAACTATGGCTACACCTTC
NA,TRBJ2-1,TRBV10-2,NA,CASSGGVMAKTVGDEQFF,TGCGCCAGCAGTGGCGGTGTGATGGCTAAAACCGTAGGGGATGAGCAGTTCTTC
NA,TRBJ2-3,TRBV5-4,TRBD2,CASSLGLAGTDTQYF,TGTGCCAGCAGCTTGGGGCTAGCGGGGACAGATACGCAGTATTTT
NA,TRBJ2-1,TRBV7-8,TRBD2,CASSLASGRINEQFF,TGTGCCAGCAGCTTAGCTAGCGGGAGGATCAATGAGCAGTTCTTC
NA,TRBJ2-5,TRBV30,NA,CAWNGDRETQYF,TGTGCCTGGAACGGGGACCGTGAGACCCAGTACTTC
once,TRBJ2-2,TRBV6-5,TRBD1,CASIQGAITTGELFF,TGTGCCAGCATACAGGGGGCGATAACCACCGGGGAGCTGTTTTTT
NA,TRBJ2-7,TRBV7-9,NA,CASSPSHVRSYEQYF,TGTGCCAGCAGCCCCTCCCACGTCAGGTCCTACGAGCAGTACTTC
NA,TRBJ2-7,TRBV20-1,NA,CSASNPTSRYEQYF,TGCAGTGCTAGTAACCCCACTTCACGCTACGAGCAGTACTTC
once,TRBJ2-5,TRBV2,NA,CASSARVQETQYF,TGTGCCAGCAGTGCCAGGGTCCAAGAGACCCAGTACTTC
NA,TRBJ1-4,TRBV19,TRBD1,CASRGTVNEKLFF,TGTGCCAGTAGGGGGACAGTTAATGAAAAACTGTTTTTT
NA,TRBJ2-7,TRBV11-3,TRBD1,CASSQGTGEQYF,TGTGCCAGCAGCCAAGGGACAGGCGAGCAGTACTTC
NA,TRBJ1-1,TRBV7-9,NA,CASSFDRTHNQNTEAFF,TGTGCCAGCAGCTTTGACCGGACGCACAACCAAAACACTGAAGCTTTCTTT